These T cell receptor beta chains were read from a single sample in a study of technical replicates of blood from a few donors. Method: immunoSEQ multiplex PCR; TCRdb's copy keeps in-frame clones and lacks some. This table holds about 84,000 clones, around 93% found once. The sequenced sample consisted of T cells isolated from PBMCs. The receptors shown here come from a human donor in good health. CDR3s include the opening cysteine and the closing phenylalanine or tryptophan. The D gene is left open where the match is weak. Not all rows give a size; the values are once, few, many and, for expanded clones, a class.

j_call,d_call,clone_size,v_call,cdr3_aa,cdr3_nt
TRBJ1-6,TRBD1,-,TRBV7-3,CASPYEVTRQARGIDSPLHF,TGTGCCAGCCCCTATGAGGTGACGAGACAGGCCAGGGGGATAGATTCACCCCTCCACTTT
TRBJ1-4,-,-,TRBV28,CATKRQINEKLFF,TGTGCCACCAAGAGACAGATTAATGAAAAACTGTTTTTT
TRBJ1-2,TRBD1,-,TRBV25-1,CASSAGQGFSYGYTF,TGTGCCAGCAGTGCGGGACAGGGGTTTAGTTATGGCTACACCTTC
TRBJ2-7,-,-,TRBV6-5,CAGGGNPNFQYF,TGTGCCGGTGGAGGTAACCCGAACTTCCAGTACTTC
TRBJ2-3,TRBD2,-,TRBV30,CAWSVLAYTDTQYF,TGTGCCTGGAGTGTACTAGCGTACACAGATACGCAGTATTTT
TRBJ2-1,TRBD2,-,TRBV11-2,CASSPRGSGGAHEQFF,TGTGCCAGCAGCCCCCGAGGTAGCGGGGGGGCACATGAGCAGTTCTTC
TRBJ1-1,-,-,TRBV9,CASSEGVNTEAFF,TGTGCCAGCAGTGAAGGGGTTAACACTGAAGCTTTCTTT
TRBJ1-1,-,-,TRBV19,CASTRQSNTEAFF,TGTGCCAGTACCCGACAGTCTAACACTGAAGCTTTCTTT
TRBJ2-7,TRBD2,-,TRBV27,CASSLSSAGGFNEQYF,TGTGCCAGCAGTTTATCCTCGGCGGGGGGGTTTAACGAGCAGTACTTC
TRBJ2-7,TRBD2,once,TRBV29-1,CSAVGSGSTQYF,TGCAGCGCTGTGGGTAGCGGGAGTACGCAGTACTTC
TRBJ2-7,-,-,TRBV27,CASTSFPGSRREDYEQYF,TGTGCCAGCACCTCTTTCCCGGGGAGTAGAAGAGAGGACTACGAGCAGTACTTC
TRBJ2-7,TRBD2,-,TRBV27,CASSSLRSGISYEQYF,TGTGCCAGCAGTTCCCTCCGCAGCGGGATCTCCTACGAGCAGTACTTC
TRBJ1-2,TRBD1,-,TRBV12-5,CASGFGQDGYTF,TGTGCTAGTGGCTTCGGACAGGATGGCTACACCTTC
TRBJ2-7,-,-,TRBV6-1,CASSELRRGLSYEQYF,TGTGCCAGCAGTGAACTTAGAAGAGGGCTCTCCTACGAGCAGTACTTC
TRBJ1-2,TRBD1,-,TRBV6-1,CASSRTGNVDGYTF,TGTGCCAGCTCGCGGACAGGGAACGTCGATGGCTACACCTTC
TRBJ2-3,-,-,TRBV11-2,CASSLDWTSTDTQYF,TGTGCCAGCAGCTTAGATTGGACTAGCACAGATACGCAGTATTTT
TRBJ2-7,TRBD2,-,TRBV5-1,CASSPLSGGSYEQYF,TGCGCCAGCAGCCCTCTGAGCGGGGGGTCCTACGAGCAGTACTTC
TRBJ2-7,TRBD2,-,TRBV27,CASSPSGASSYEQYF,TGTGCCAGCAGCCCAAGCGGGGCGAGCTCCTACGAGCAGTACTTC
TRBJ2-1,-,few,TRBV18,CASSPSVGSYNEQFF,TGTGCCAGCTCACCGAGCGTTGGTTCCTACAATGAGCAGTTCTTC
TRBJ2-1,TRBD2,-,TRBV6-5,CASNLAGGKKEQFF,TGTGCCTCGAACCTAGCGGGGGGGAAAAAGGAGCAGTTCTTC
TRBJ2-7,-,-,TRBV18,CASSPRQREVYEQYF,TGTGCCAGCTCACCCCGACAGCGCGAGGTCTACGAGCAGTACTTC
TRBJ2-7,TRBD2,-,TRBV11-3,CASSLGSSGSYEQYF,TGTGCCAGCAGCTTAGGTTCTAGCGGCAGCTACGAGCAGTACTTC
TRBJ2-2,TRBD2,once,TRBV10-3,CAISLGLAGNTGELFF,TGTGCCATCAGCTTGGGACTAGCGGGAAACACCGGGGAGCTGTTTTTT
TRBJ2-7,TRBD2,-,TRBV27,CASSSYIRSGRKGYEQYF,TGTGCCAGCAGTTCCTATATTCGCAGCGGGAGGAAGGGATACGAGCAGTACTTC
TRBJ1-5,TRBD1,once,TRBV11-3,CASSLAGTGDQPQHF,TGTGCCAGCAGCTTAGCCGGGACAGGGGATCAGCCCCAGCATTTT
TRBJ2-5,-,once,TRBV29-1,CSGNGRDETQYF,TGCAGCGGAAATGGGCGTGATGAGACCCAGTACTTC